The 20 T cell receptor beta chains reported below all come from one sample, sequenced in a study of cytomegalovirus exposure and HLA in healthy donors. With 60 Vbeta and 13 Jbeta primers, the PCR was carried out. The data were produced by immunoSEQ multiplex PCR, yet TCRdb's version contains in-frame clones alone and is incomplete. The sample lists approximately 99,000 clones; around 72% were seen once. The specimen was PBMCs. The origin of the receptors is a man in his forties in good health and CMV-seronegative.

This clone was counted a single time. The chain recombines TRBV25-1 with TRBJ2-1; D is possibly TRBD1 (5 bases). CDR3 size: 14 residues. The ends were cut back, 3 bases at V and 5 bases at J, with 11 bases in the middle. Germline-derived CDR1 and CDR2 are MGHDK and SYGVNS. This chain's CDR3 is CASSDLGADNEQFF. The CDR3 region has the DNA TGTGCCAGCAGTGATCTAGGGGCGGACAATGAGCAGTTCTTC.

This chain connects TRBV5-1 to TRBJ1-4; 8 nucleotides line up with TRBD1. Germline V gene data show CDR1 as SGHRS and CDR2 as YFSETQ. The V segment lost 4 bases and the J segment 5 bases; nucleotides outside the gene matches: 7. CDR3 length: 15 residues. This chain's CDR3 is CASSSSGGMNEKLFF. In nucleotides, the CDR3 is TGCGCCAGCAGCAGCTCAGGGGGCATGAATGAAAAACTGTTTTTT.

The V gene is TRBV27, the J gene TRBJ2-3; possibly TRBD1 for D (5 bases). This CDR3 has 13 residues. With 5 bases removed from V and 4 bases from J, the gap between germline ends came to 10 bases. Germline V gene sequence: CDR1 MNHEY, CDR2 SMNVEV (reference sequence). The CDR3 bases are TGTGCCAGCAGTACCCGACAGCCAGATACGCAGTATTTT. The encoded protein is CASSTRQPDTQYF.

The chain joins TRBV7-6 to TRBJ2-1, with TRBD2 matching over 8 bases. Germline loops: CDR1 SGHVS, CDR2 FNYEAQ. The CDR3 loop spans 18 amino acids. The V segment lost 1 base and the J segment 2 bases; nucleotides outside the gene matches: 10. CDR3 coding DNA: TGTGCCAGCAGCTTAGATGCCTCCGGGACTAGTCCCTACAATGAGCAGTTCTTC. As protein: CASSLDASGTSPYNEQFF.

The chain recombines TRBV10-3 with TRBJ2-2; 7 bases line up with TRBD1. Trimming took 6 bases from V and 5 from J; bases not matched to a gene: 6. The germline V gene has CDR1 ENHRY and CDR2 SYGVKD. This CDR3 region has 14 residues. Here the CDR3 reads CAIREGARTGELFF. DNA for the CDR3: TGTGCCATCAGAGAGGGGGCCCGAACCGGGGAGCTGTTTTTT.

J is TRBJ2-6 and V is TRBV4-1, with D perhaps matching TRBD2 (6 bases). Germline values: CDR1 MGHRA, CDR2 YSYEKL. The CDR3 runs to 16 residues. Between the trimmed V and J ends, which lost 0 bases and 4 bases, there was a span of 10 bases. The DNA of the CDR3 is TGCGCCAGCAGCCAAGAGCGGAGGGCCGGGGCCAACGTCCTGACTTTC. This encodes CASSQERRAGANVLTF.

This chain joins TRBV2 and TRBJ2-5; D perhaps matches TRBD2 (5 bases). This CDR3 spans 13 amino acids. Trimming removed 7 bases from V and 4 bases from J, with 13 bases in between. Germline lookup yields CDR1 SNHLY and CDR2 FYNNEI. The CDR3 loop reads CASNREVRETQYF. In DNA form, the CDR3 reads TGTGCCAGCAACCGGGAAGTTCGAGAGACCCAGTACTTC.

The chain employs TRBV27 and TRBJ2-7; D not certain. CDR3 length: 15 residues. Germline assignment: CDR1 MNHEY and CDR2 SMNVEV (reference sequence). The V end was cut by 2 bases, the J end by 0 bases, with 11 bases between. The CDR3 DNA follows: TGTGCCAGCAGTTTACACTATACGGGCTCCTACGAGCAGTACTTC. Its protein product is CASSLHYTGSYEQYF.

This sequence joins TRBV28 and TRBJ2-2, with D possibly being TRBD1 (6 bases). V lost 5 bases to trimming and J lost 4 bases, with 26 bases between them. This CDR3 is built from 19 residues. The germline V gene encodes CDR1 MDHEN and CDR2 SYDVKM. The CDR3 is CASSPRSLRGRVLTGELFF. DNA for the CDR3: TGTGCCAGCAGTCCTAGGTCTCTCAGGGGCAGGGTTCTCACCGGGGAGCTGTTTTTT.

The chain employs TRBV15 and TRBJ2-5; D is possibly TRBD2 (6 bases). Germline V gene lookup returns CDR1 LNHNV and CDR2 YYDKDF (reference sequence). The CDR3 has 16 amino acids. V dropped 5 bases and J dropped 2 bases, with 18 bases sitting between them. CDR3 sequence reads: CATSRGTEIYQETQYF. In nucleotides, the CDR3 is TGTGCCACCAGCCGCGGGACGGAAATTTATCAAGAGACCCAGTACTTC.

This chain joins TRBV4-2 and TRBJ2-5, with 7 nucleotides matching TRBD2. Germline loops: CDR1 LGHNA, CDR2 YNFKEQ. Trimming removed 6 bases from V and 0 bases from J; junction bases left unmatched: 7. The CDR3 has 15 amino acids. The DNA for the CDR3 is TGTGCCAGCAGTGCAGTGGGGGGGTACCAAGAGACCCAGTACTTC. Translating gives CASSAVGGYQETQYF.

The V gene is TRBV6-5, the J gene TRBJ1-3; TRBD1 matches at 8 bases. V lost 7 bases to trimming and J lost 4 bases; unmatched junction nucleotides: 9. The CDR3 extends over 15 amino acids. Germline assignment: CDR1 MNHEY and CDR2 SVGAGI. The CDR3 loop reads CASKGSRDRGNTIYF. CDR3 in DNA: TGTGCCAGCAAGGGGAGCCGGGACAGGGGAAACACCATATATTTT.

This clone was observed a few times. CDR3 nucleotides: TGTGCCAGCAGCTTAGCGGGGGCCCAATCGCGGCAGTACTTC. Residues: CASSLAGAQSRQYF. The chain uses TRBV7-9 and TRBJ2-7; D may be TRBD1 (6 bases). Looked up from germline, CDR1 is SEHNR and CDR2 is FQNEAQ (reference sequence). V lost 0 bases and J 9 bases, leaving 15 bases between the germline ends. This CDR3 has 14 amino acids.

This clone has just a few counts. The V call is TRBV11-3, the J call TRBJ2-3, with a tentative D call TRBD2 (6 bases). V was pared by 3 bases and J by 0 bases, with 10 bases between. The CDR3 covers 15 residues. Germline V gives CDR1 SGHNT, CDR2 YENEEA. The CDR3 bases are TGTGCCAGCAGCTTGACGGGGACTAGCACAGATACGCAGTATTTT. This sequence encodes CASSLTGTSTDTQYF. The full variable domain, completed using reference TRBV11-3 and TRBJ2-3, is EAGVVQSPRYKIIEKKQPVAFWCNPISGHNTLYWYLQNLGQGPELLIRYENEEAVDDSQLPKDRFSAERLKGVDSTLKIQPAELGDSAVYLCASSLTGTSTDTQYFGPGTRLTVL.

The rearrangement uses TRBV5-1 and TRBJ1-4; 7 bases map to TRBD1. The germline V gene encodes CDR1 SGHRS and CDR2 YFSETQ. J lost 7 bases, V lost 0 bases, and 3 bases had no gene match. There are 14 residues in the CDR3. Here the CDR3 reads CASSLGGGGEKLFF. The CDR3 DNA reads TGCGCCAGCAGCTTGGGAGGGGGCGGTGAAAAACTGTTTTTT.

The V gene is TRBV7-9, the J gene TRBJ2-1, with 9 bases fitting TRBD1. Germline V lookup: CDR1 SEHNR, CDR2 FQNEAQ (reference sequence). This CDR3 is 14 amino acids long. After removal of 5 bases from V and 7 bases from J, the junction contained 6 bases not matched to a gene. CDR3 nucleotide sequence: TGTGCCAGCAGCGGGGGGGACAGGGCAAATGAGCAGTTCTTC. Translating gives CASSGGDRANEQFF. Full variable domain (outside the CDR3, taken from reference TRBV7-9 and TRBJ2-1): DTGVSQNPRHKITKRGQNVTFRCDPISEHNRLYWYRQTLGQGPEFLTYFQNEAQLEKSRLLSDRFSAERPKGSFSTLEIQRTEQGDSAMYLCASSGGDRANEQFFGPGTRLTVL.

This clone was recorded only once. CDR3 loop: CASSAGQGSYNEQFF. CDR3 sequence (DNA): TGTGCCAGCAGCGCGGGACAGGGTTCCTACAATGAGCAGTTCTTC. The chain recombines TRBV5-4 with TRBJ2-1, with 9 nucleotides matching TRBD1. CDR3 length: 15 amino acids. Germline CDR1 reads SGHNT; CDR2 reads YYREEE (reference sequence). V was pared by 4 bases and J by 1 base, with 3 bases of the junction left unmatched.

V gene TRBV5-5 combines with J gene TRBJ1-5, with D uncertain. The germline V and J ends were trimmed by 1 base and 9 bases, with 17 bases remaining between them. Germline V gene data show CDR1 as SGHKS and CDR2 as YYEKEE (reference sequence). The CDR3 loop spans 15 amino acids. Here the CDR3 DNA reads TGTGCCAGCAGCTTGCAAGGAGGAGGAAATATGCCCCAGCATTTT. This encodes CASSLQGGGNMPQHF.

V gene TRBV10-3 combines with J gene TRBJ2-5; maybe TRBD1 (7 bases). V lost 4 bases to trimming and J lost 4 bases, with 13 bases between them. This CDR3 is 14 amino acids long. The germline gives CDR1 ENHRY, CDR2 SYGVKD. The CDR3 protein is CAISATGRIETQYF. The CDR3 coding sequence is TGTGCCATCAGTGCGACAGGGAGGATAGAGACCCAGTACTTC.

The rearrangement joins TRBV9 to TRBJ2-3; no definite D call. V dropped 7 bases and J dropped 3 bases, with 9 bases sitting between them. Germline V lookup: CDR1 SGDLS, CDR2 YYNGEE. There are 12 residues in the CDR3. CDR3 bases: TGTGCCAGCGGAATAGCAACAGATACGCAGTATTTT. It encodes CASGIATDTQYF.